A single sample is the source of the 17 T cell receptor beta chains below, sequenced in a study of control samples from healthy donors and cancer patients. This table comes from immunoSEQ multiplex PCR, and its TCRdb copy is limited to in-frame clones, with some not included. The sample records fewer than 300,000 clones, around 80% being singletons. Sequencing was carried out using PBMCs. All receptors come from a woman aged 60-75 years with lung cancer.

The chain combines TRBV7-3 with TRBJ2-7, with D maybe TRBD2 (6 bases). The V and J ends lost 6 bases and 7 bases respectively, with 22 bases between them. The CDR3 covers 15 residues. Germline V gives CDR1 SGHTA, CDR2 FQGTGA. The CDR3, as DNA: TGTGCCAGCAGTCGCGCATCCGGGAGTTGGGAGGAGCAGTACTTC. Protein: CASSRASGSWEEQYF.

V and J are TRBV19 and TRBJ1-5; D perhaps matches TRBD1 (6 bases). The V gene lost 9 bases and the J gene lost 4 bases, with 16 bases spanning the gap. The CDR3 length is 14 residues. Germline-derived CDR1 and CDR2 are LNHDA and SQIVND (reference sequence). This chain's CDR3 is CASEEVDRNQPQHF. The CDR3 region has the DNA TGTGCCAGCGAGGAGGTGGACAGAAATCAGCCCCAGCATTTT.

The chain uses TRBV6-2 or TRBV6-3 and TRBJ2-4; 8 bases are shared with TRBD2. J gave up 7 bases and V 6 bases, and 5 bases lay outside the gene matches. The CDR3 is 13 amino acids. Germline CDR1 and CDR2: MNHEY and SVGEGT. As DNA, the CDR3 is TGTGCCAGCAGCAGGACTAGCCAGAACATTCAGTACTTC. Translated: CASSRTSQNIQYF.

The gene calls are TRBV7-6 and TRBJ2-1; 7 bases fit TRBD1. V gave up 1 base and J gave up 4 bases; unmatched junction bases: 4. CDR3 size: 15 residues. CDR1 and CDR2 (germline): SGHVS, FNYEAQ. The chain's CDR3 is CASSLGQGGYNEQFF. DNA for the CDR3: TGTGCCAGCAGCTTAGGACAGGGCGGGTACAATGAGCAGTTCTTC.

The chain couples TRBV4-1 to TRBJ2-5; 9 bases are a match to TRBD2. The CDR3 runs to 16 residues. The germline V gene has CDR1 MGHRA and CDR2 YSYEKL. The V gene end was trimmed by 3 bases and the J gene end by 0 bases; junction bases not matched to a gene: 5. This CDR3 reads CASSQTSGRYQETQYF. The DNA of the CDR3 is TGCGCCAGCAGCCAGACTAGCGGCAGATACCAAGAGACCCAGTACTTC.

The V gene is TRBV5-1, the J gene TRBJ2-1; D not resolved. The V end lost 1 base, the J end lost 2 bases, and 10 bases lay between the germline ends. The CDR3 loop spans 15 amino acids. The germline CDR1 and CDR2 sequences are SGHRS and YFSETQ. This CDR3 is CASSLYVAAYNEQFF. The CDR3 nucleotides are TGCGCCAGCAGCTTGTACGTCGCAGCCTACAATGAGCAGTTCTTC.

The V gene is TRBV5-1, the J gene TRBJ1-4; D remains ambiguous. V was clipped by 0 bases and J by 7 bases, with 7 bases between them. This CDR3 is built from 13 residues. Germline CDR1 is SGHRS and CDR2 is YFSETQ. CDR3 sequence: CASSLAHSEKLFF. CDR3 sequence (DNA): TGCGCCAGCAGCTTGGCACACAGTGAAAAACTGTTTTTT. The complete variable domain, with remaining parts taken from reference TRBV5-1 and TRBJ1-4, reads KAGVTQTPRYLIKTRGQQVTLSCSPISGHRSVSWYQQTPGQGLQFLFEYFSETQRNKGNFPGRFSGRQFSNSRSEMNVSTLELGDSALYLCASSLAHSEKLFFGSGTQLSVL.

The chain joins TRBV30 to TRBJ2-2; D might be TRBD2 (6 bases). This CDR3 contains 14 residues. Germline V lookup: CDR1 GTSNPN, CDR2 SVGIG (reference sequence). V lost 3 bases, J lost 5 bases, and 13 bases lay in between. In DNA, the CDR3 is TGTGCCTGGAGCGGGGGATTTGCAACCGGGGAGCTGTTTTTT. This translates into CAWSGGFATGELFF.

The rearrangement uses TRBV2 and TRBJ1-5, with D unresolved. The CDR3 length is 13 residues. V dropped 5 bases and J dropped 7 bases, with 12 bases sitting between them. The germline gives CDR1 SNHLY, CDR2 FYNNEI. In nucleotides, the CDR3 is TGTGCCAGCAGTAGACAACACGGGCAGCCCCAGCATTTT. This translates into CASSRQHGQPQHF.

The chain employs TRBV2 and TRBJ1-4; 8 bases map to TRBD1. V lost 8 bases, J lost 8 bases, and 16 bases stayed unmatched. Germline loops: CDR1 SNHLY, CDR2 FYNNEI. The CDR3 length is 16 residues. The CDR3 loop reads CASARAGGGILEKLFF. DNA of the CDR3: TGTGCCAGCGCAAGGGCAGGGGGCGGAATCTTGGAAAAACTGTTTTTT. The whole variable domain, remainder taken from reference TRBV2 and TRBJ1-4, is EPEVTQTPSHQVTQMGQEVILRCVPISNHLYFYWYRQILGQKVEFLVSFYNNEISEKSEIFDDQFSVERPDGSNFTLKIRSTKLEDSAMYFCASARAGGGILEKLFFGSGTQLSVL.

This clone has more than one count but fewer than ten. This rearrangement joins TRBV6-6 to TRBJ2-3, with a tentative D call TRBD1 (5 bases). CDR1 is MNHNY, CDR2 SVGAGI, per germline (reference sequence). There are 13 residues in the CDR3. With 8 bases removed from V and 1 base from J, the gap between germline ends came to 10 bases. The CDR3, as DNA: TGTGCCAGCGTCAGGGTTGGCACAGATACGCAGTATTTT. This gives the protein CASVRVGTDTQYF.

This clone showed up just once. The chain couples TRBV27 to TRBJ1-2; 8 bases are shared with TRBD1. Trimming removed 6 bases from V and 3 bases from J; junction bases left unmatched: 9. Per germline, CDR1 MNHEY and CDR2 SMNVEV (reference sequence). The CDR3 length is 15 residues. For the CDR3, the DNA is TGTGCCAGCAGGTCCCCCGTGACAGGGGACTATGGCTACACCTTC. This translates into CASRSPVTGDYGYTF.

This clone was counted only a few times. The CDR3 DNA reads TGCGCCAGCAGCCCAGGACAGACCTCCTACAATGAGCAGTTCTTC. Its translation is CASSPGQTSYNEQFF. The chain is built from TRBV5-1 and TRBJ2-1; possible D gene TRBD1, 6 bases. The CDR3 runs to 15 residues. The V and J ends lost 4 bases and 0 bases respectively, with 11 bases between them. Germline CDR1 reads SGHRS; CDR2 reads YFSETQ.

V gene TRBV14 combines with J gene TRBJ2-2; 8 bases line up with TRBD1. V lost 0 bases and J lost 5; bases outside the gene matches: 8. Germline CDR1 reads SGHDN; CDR2 reads FVKESK. This CDR3 comprises 17 residues. CDR3 DNA sequence: TGTGCCAGCAGCCAAGACTACGGGACAGGCCTTACCGGGGAGCTGTTTTTT. This sequence encodes CASSQDYGTGLTGELFF.

The table lists this clone with a few counts. CDR3 loop: CAIQDGRPGQPQHF. DNA for the CDR3: TGCGCCATTCAGGACGGGCGTCCGGGTCAGCCCCAGCATTTT. The chain has TRBV10-1 and TRBJ1-5; unclear D gene. The V gene's germline CDR1 is WNHNN and CDR2 SYGVQD (reference sequence). The ends were cut back, 10 bases at V and 6 bases at J, with 19 bases in the middle. The length of the CDR3 is 14 residues.

The rearrangement uses TRBV29-1 and TRBJ1-2, with TRBD1 identical over 10 bases. CDR1 SQVTM and CDR2 ANQGSEA come from the germline V gene. The CDR3 length is 13 residues. The ends lost 4 bases at V and 5 bases at J; junction bases unmatched: 4. The CDR3 region has the DNA TGCAGCGTTGGGGTGGGACAGGGGTATGGCTACACCTTC. Its translation is CSVGVGQGYGYTF.

The J gene is TRBJ2-6, the V gene TRBV7-9; D is perhaps TRBD1 (6 bases). CDR3 length: 18 residues. V was shortened by 3 bases and J by 1 base, with 16 bases between the two germline ends. CDR1 and CDR2 from the germline V gene are SEHNR and FQNEAQ (reference sequence). Here the CDR3 reads CASSFGRTVLSGANVLTF. In nucleotides, the CDR3 is TGTGCCAGCAGCTTCGGCCGGACAGTTTTGTCTGGGGCCAACGTCCTGACTTTC.